Included here is one T cell receptor (beta chain) sequence, with context. The data derive from a study of blood T cell repertoires in COVID-19. On the study more broadly: Samples representing acute and convalescent COVID-19 were sourced from the United States, Italy and Spain. PBMCs, B-cell-depleted T cells, or T cells were the source of the cDNA or gDNA that made up the material.

The CDR3 contains 16 residues. Original methodology: Counts of nucleated cells, estimated from reference gene primer amplification, were obtained. Sequencing was performed with immunoSEQ multiplex PCR; in TCRdb, only in-frame clones are kept and a portion is missing. The DNA was the basis for D and trimming; V, J and clone size are from that table. The profile shows about 220,000 clones, roughly 88% of them singletons. Participant reports of clinical history set cohort assignment. Specimen: PBMCs or T cells enriched from blood (not recorded which). This TCR was sampled from a woman aged 45-65 years with acute COVID-19. This chain links TRBV21-1 with TRBJ2-7; TRBD2, the table's D call, lacks a check against the DNA. TRBV21-1 is classified as a pseudogene. The CDR3 sequence: CASPPGGGTPSGEQYF. For the CDR3, the DNA is TGTGCCAGCCCCCCCGGGGGGGGCACCCCTTCGGGGGAGCAGTACTTC.